This T cell receptor (beta chain) is from a study of control samples from healthy donors and cancer patients. The assay was immunoSEQ multiplex PCR, and TCRdb's table has in-frame clones only and misses some. The table records about 140,000 clones, about 90% of them present only once. The CDR3 extends over 17 amino acids. Germline V lookup: CDR1 LNHNV, CDR2 YYDKDF (reference sequence). V shed 5 bases and J shed 6 bases, with 26 bases lying between them. The TCR sequence derives from a young man in good health. Sequencing used blood. The chain has TRBV15 and TRBJ2-7; D call uncertain. DNA of the CDR3: TGTGCCACCAGCGCCCGCCTGGTTGAGATTCCCCCGGGCGAGCAGTACTTC. Protein sequence: CATSARLVEIPPGEQYF.